A selection of T cell receptor beta chains follows, all from one sample in a study of human T cells and chemical hapten exposure. TCRdb re-derived calls from the RACE reads in MiXCR, one entry per CDR3 protein. The sample lists about 270,000 distinct CDR3 sequences, about 7.7% seen once, with around 1.2% in the top ten. The sequenced sample was whole blood, obtained in connection with sensitization to the hapten diphenylcyclopropenone (DPC). The source is a man younger than 35 with alopecia areata. Some clones in this sample may be carry-over from other donors' samples. Both conserved end residues are part of each CDR3. Clone size is not always given. Where it is, it says once, few, many or a class for expanded clones.

CATSDPRTGMGGYTF	TRBV24-1	many	TRBJ1-2
CASSPEDSSYEQYF	TRBV28	many	TRBJ2-7
CASGPVRDQGNSPLHF	TRBV27	few	TRBJ1-6
CASSVSNEKLFF	TRBV7-9	.	TRBJ1-4
CASTRTGESAQPQHF	TRBV12-3/TRBV12-4	few	TRBJ1-5
CASSVEGTGVYEQYF	TRBV9	many	TRBJ2-7
CASTEDKRNTIYF	TRBV25-1	many	TRBJ1-3
CASRESTSNTGELFF	TRBV2	few	TRBJ2-2
CASSLVGPFNQPQHF	TRBV7-9	.	TRBJ1-5
CASKYRAPNTEAFF	TRBV6-5	.	TRBJ1-1
CAISELGETQYF	TRBV10-3	few	TRBJ2-5
CSAFWNYEQYF	TRBV20-1	.	TRBJ2-7
CASSFLGHLGISGANVLTF	TRBV7-8	few	TRBJ2-6
CASSSGFVFSSYNEQFF	TRBV7-8	few	TRBJ2-1
CASTRGLFNQPQHF	TRBV12-3/TRBV12-4	few	TRBJ1-5
CSASKTGGNSPLHF	TRBV20-1	many	TRBJ1-6
CSVNGITEAFF	TRBV29-1	.	TRBJ1-1
CASSVSGTGHTEAFF	TRBV9	many	TRBJ1-1
CASSQVGGLQPQHF	TRBV4-3	few	TRBJ1-5
CASTKDGNQPQHF	TRBV6-2/TRBV6-3	.	TRBJ1-5
CASSLRGQYEKLFF	TRBV7-9	many	TRBJ1-4
CSARKDPNEKLFF	TRBV20-1	few	TRBJ1-4
CASSQDRTNGLQETQYF	TRBV4-1	.	TRBJ2-5
CASSDRVGQGVSYNEQFF	TRBV10-1	.	TRBJ2-1
CATEHGGEAGETQYF	TRBV10-3	few	TRBJ2-5
CASSLIYFASGSRASNEQFF	TRBV11-2	many	TRBJ2-1
CASGGPVDTEAFF	TRBV6-2/TRBV6-3	many	TRBJ1-1
CASSYSDTYYGYTF	TRBV6-5	few	TRBJ1-2
CASSLSGGETSYGYTF	TRBV7-9	many	TRBJ1-2
CSASPFNRASGFDEQYF	TRBV20-1	many	TRBJ2-7
CASSSQGAGANVLTF	TRBV7-6	many	TRBJ2-6
CASSSDRANQPQHF	TRBV11-2	many	TRBJ1-5
CASSLGQIKQETQYF	TRBV5-6	.	TRBJ2-5
CASSLRTQRGNQPQHF	TRBV28	many	TRBJ1-5
CATSPSTHEQFF	TRBV24-1	few	TRBJ2-1
CSASDDVLAKNIQYF	TRBV20-1	many	TRBJ2-4
CASSRRGVNTEAFF	TRBV12-3/TRBV12-4	.	TRBJ1-1
CSANDRDRAYNEQFF	TRBV20-1	.	TRBJ2-1
CSVELFERDRNVNTQYF	TRBV29-1	few	TRBJ2-3
CASSLGGQGATEAFF	TRBV7-3	.	TRBJ1-1
CASSPGRLLAGELFF	TRBV10-1	few	TRBJ2-2
CASSPQGNTEAFF	TRBV18	many	TRBJ1-1